The 6 T cell receptor beta chains given below trace back to one sample, sequenced in a study of blood T cell repertoires in COVID-19. The data were produced by immunoSEQ multiplex PCR, yet TCRdb's version contains in-frame clones alone and is incomplete. The table records about 250,000 clones, 70% to 90% of them present only once. The sequenced material came from PBMCs or T cells enriched from blood (not recorded which). The receptor set was obtained from a man aged 40-49 years who had recovered from COVID-19.

V usage is TRBV28 and J usage is TRBJ1-2; 7 positions match TRBD1. V gave up 1 base and J gave up 3 bases; unmatched junction bases: 8. The germline gives CDR1 MDHEN, CDR2 SYDVKM. The CDR3 consists of 16 residues. DNA for the CDR3: TGTGCCAGCAGTTTATTGGGGACAGATGTGGACTATGGCTACACCTTC. Residues: CASSLLGTDVDYGYTF.

The CDR3 coding sequence is TGTGCCAGCAGCCCCACTCGTTTTTTGGGTAGCGGGAGGAGATCCGGGGAGCTGTTTTTT. It yields the protein CASSPTRFLGSGRRSGELFF. The chain recombines TRBV7-8 with TRBJ2-2; 10 nucleotides agree with TRBD2. CDR1 SGHVS and CDR2 FQNEAQ come from the germline V gene. J was trimmed by 6 bases and V by 5 bases; bases with no gene match: 21. This CDR3 is built from 20 residues.

This clone was recorded once. The V and J genes are TRBV9 and TRBJ2-1; D remains ambiguous. Germline loops: CDR1 SGDLS, CDR2 YYNGEE. V lost 0 bases and J 10 bases, leaving 5 bases between the germline ends. This CDR3 is 11 amino acids long. The CDR3 is CASSVEREQFF. CDR3 bases: TGTGCCAGCAGCGTAGAACGGGAGCAGTTCTTC.

This chain uses TRBV2 with TRBJ2-2, with 9 positions matching TRBD1. CDR1 SNHLY and CDR2 FYNNEI come from the germline V gene. The CDR3 sequence is 16 residues long. Losses at the gene ends were 5 bases for V and 6 bases for J; bases not matched to a gene: 10. DNA of the CDR3: TGTGCCAGCAGTAACCGGGACAGGGCCGATGCCGGGGAGCTGTTTTTT. Translating gives CASSNRDRADAGELFF.

The chain combines TRBV20-1 with TRBJ1-1; D is ambiguous. Trimming took off 3 bases at V and 4 bases at J, with 15 bases between the two ends. CDR3 length equals 14 residues. Germline V CDR1 and CDR2: DFQATT, SNEGSKA (reference sequence). As DNA, the CDR3 is TGCAGTGCTAGTAAGATAGGCGGGTCCACTGAAGCTTTCTTT. Encoded protein: CSASKIGGSTEAFF.

This chain connects TRBV18 to TRBJ2-5; a possible D gene is TRBD2 (5 bases). Per germline, CDR1 KGHSH and CDR2 LQKENI. The CDR3 has 14 amino acids. The ends were cut back, 3 bases at V and 5 bases at J, with 13 bases in the middle. The CDR3 protein is CASSPTRLGETQYF. CDR3 coding DNA: TGTGCCAGCTCACCCACTAGGTTGGGGGAGACCCAGTACTTC.